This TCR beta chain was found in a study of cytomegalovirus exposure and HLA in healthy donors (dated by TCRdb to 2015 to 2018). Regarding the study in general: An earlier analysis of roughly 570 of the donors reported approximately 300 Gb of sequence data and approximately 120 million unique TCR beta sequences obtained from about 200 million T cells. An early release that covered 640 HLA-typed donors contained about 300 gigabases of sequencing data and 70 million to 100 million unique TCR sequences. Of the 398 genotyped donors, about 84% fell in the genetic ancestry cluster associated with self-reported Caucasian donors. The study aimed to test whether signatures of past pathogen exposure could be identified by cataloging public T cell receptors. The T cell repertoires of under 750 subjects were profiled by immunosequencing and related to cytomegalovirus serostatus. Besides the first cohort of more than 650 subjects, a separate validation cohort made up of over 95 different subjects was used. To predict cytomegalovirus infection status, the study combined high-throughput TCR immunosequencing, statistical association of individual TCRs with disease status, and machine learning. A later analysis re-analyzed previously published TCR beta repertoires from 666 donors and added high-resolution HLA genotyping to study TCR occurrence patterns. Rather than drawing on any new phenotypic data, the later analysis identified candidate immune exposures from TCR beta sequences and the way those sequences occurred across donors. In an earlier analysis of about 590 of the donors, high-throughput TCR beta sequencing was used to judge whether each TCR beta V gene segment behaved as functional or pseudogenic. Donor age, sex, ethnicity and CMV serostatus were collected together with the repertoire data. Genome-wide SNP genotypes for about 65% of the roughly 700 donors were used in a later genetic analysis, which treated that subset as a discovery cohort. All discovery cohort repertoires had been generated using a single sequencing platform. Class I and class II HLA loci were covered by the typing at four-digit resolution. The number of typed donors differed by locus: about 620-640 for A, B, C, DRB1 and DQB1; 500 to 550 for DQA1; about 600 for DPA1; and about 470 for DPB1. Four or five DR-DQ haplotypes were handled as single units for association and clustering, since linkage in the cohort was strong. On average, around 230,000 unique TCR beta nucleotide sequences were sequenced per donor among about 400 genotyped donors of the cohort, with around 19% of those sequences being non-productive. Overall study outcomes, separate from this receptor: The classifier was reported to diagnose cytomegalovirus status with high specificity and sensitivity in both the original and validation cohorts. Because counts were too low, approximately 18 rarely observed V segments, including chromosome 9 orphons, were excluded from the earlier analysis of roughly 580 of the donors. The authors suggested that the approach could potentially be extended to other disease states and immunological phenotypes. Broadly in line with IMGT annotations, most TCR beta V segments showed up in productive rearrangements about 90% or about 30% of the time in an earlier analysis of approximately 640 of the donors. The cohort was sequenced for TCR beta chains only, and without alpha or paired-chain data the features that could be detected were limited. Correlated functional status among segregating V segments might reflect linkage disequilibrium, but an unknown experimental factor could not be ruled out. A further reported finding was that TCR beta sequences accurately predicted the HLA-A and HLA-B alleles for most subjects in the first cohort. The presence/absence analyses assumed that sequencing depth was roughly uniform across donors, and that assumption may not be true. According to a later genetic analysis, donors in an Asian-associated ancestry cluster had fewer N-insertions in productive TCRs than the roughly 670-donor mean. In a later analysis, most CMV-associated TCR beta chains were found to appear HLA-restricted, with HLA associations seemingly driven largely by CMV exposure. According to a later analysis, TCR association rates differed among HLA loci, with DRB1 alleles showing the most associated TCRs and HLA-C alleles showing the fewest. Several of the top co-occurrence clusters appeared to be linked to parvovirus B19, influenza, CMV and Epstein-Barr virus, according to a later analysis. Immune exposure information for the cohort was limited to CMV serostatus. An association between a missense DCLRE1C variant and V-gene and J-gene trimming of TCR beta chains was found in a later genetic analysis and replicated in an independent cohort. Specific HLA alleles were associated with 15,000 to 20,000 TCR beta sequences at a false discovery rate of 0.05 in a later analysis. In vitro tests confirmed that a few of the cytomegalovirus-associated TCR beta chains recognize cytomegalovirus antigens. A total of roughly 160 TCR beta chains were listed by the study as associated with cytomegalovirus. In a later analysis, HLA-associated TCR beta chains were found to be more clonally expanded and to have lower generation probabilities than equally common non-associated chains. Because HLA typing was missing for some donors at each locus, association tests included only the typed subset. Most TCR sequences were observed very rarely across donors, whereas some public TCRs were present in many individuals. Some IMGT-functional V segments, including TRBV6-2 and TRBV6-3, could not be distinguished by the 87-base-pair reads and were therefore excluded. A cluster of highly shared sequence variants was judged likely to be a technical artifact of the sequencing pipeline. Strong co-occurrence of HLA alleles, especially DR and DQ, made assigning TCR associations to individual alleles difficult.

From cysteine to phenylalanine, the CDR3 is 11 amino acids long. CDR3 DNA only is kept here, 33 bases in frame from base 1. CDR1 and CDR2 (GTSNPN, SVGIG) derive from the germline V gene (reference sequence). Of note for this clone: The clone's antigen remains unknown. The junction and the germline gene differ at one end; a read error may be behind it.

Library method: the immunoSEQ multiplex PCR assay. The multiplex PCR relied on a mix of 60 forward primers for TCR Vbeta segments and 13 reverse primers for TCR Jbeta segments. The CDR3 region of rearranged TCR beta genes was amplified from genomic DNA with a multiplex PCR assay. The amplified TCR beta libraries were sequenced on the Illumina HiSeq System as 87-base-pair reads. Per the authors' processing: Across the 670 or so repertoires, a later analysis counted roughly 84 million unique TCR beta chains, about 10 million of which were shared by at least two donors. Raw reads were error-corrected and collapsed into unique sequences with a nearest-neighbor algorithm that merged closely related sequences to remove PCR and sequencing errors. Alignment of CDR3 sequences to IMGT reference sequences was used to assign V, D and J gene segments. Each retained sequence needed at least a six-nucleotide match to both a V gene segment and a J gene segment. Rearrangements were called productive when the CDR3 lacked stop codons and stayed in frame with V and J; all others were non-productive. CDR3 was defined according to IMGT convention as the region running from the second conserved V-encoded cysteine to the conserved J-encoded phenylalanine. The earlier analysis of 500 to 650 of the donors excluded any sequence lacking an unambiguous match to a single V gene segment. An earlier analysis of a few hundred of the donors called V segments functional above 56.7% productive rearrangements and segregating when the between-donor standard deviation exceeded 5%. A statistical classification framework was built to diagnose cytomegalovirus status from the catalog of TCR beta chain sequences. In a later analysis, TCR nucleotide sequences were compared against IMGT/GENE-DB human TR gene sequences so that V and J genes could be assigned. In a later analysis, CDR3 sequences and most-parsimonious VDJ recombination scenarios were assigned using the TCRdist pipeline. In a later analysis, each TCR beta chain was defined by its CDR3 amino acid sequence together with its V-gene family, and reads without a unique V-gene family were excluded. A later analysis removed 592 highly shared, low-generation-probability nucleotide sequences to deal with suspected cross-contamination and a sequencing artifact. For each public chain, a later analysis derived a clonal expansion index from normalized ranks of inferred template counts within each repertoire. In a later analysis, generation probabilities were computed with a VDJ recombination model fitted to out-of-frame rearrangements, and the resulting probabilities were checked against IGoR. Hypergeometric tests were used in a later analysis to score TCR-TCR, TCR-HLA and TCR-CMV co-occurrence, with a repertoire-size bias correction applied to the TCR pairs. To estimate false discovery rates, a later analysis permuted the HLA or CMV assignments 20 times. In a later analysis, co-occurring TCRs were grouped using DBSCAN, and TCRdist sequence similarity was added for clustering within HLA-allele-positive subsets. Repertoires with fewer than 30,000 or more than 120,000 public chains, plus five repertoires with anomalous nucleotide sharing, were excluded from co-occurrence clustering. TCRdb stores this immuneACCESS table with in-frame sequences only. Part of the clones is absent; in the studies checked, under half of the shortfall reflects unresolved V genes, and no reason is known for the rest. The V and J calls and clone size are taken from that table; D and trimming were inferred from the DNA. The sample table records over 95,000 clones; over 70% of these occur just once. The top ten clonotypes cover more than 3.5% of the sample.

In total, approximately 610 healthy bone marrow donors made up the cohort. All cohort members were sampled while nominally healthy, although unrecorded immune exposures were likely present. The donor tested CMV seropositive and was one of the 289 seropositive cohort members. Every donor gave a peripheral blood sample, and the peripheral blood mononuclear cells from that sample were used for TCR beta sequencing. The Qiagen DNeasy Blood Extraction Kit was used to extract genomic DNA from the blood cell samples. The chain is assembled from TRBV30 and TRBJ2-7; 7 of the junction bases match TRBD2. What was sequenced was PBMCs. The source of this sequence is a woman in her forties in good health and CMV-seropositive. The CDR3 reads CARSVGRVGYF. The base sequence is TGTGCCCGGAGTGTTGGGAGGGTTGGGTACTTC.